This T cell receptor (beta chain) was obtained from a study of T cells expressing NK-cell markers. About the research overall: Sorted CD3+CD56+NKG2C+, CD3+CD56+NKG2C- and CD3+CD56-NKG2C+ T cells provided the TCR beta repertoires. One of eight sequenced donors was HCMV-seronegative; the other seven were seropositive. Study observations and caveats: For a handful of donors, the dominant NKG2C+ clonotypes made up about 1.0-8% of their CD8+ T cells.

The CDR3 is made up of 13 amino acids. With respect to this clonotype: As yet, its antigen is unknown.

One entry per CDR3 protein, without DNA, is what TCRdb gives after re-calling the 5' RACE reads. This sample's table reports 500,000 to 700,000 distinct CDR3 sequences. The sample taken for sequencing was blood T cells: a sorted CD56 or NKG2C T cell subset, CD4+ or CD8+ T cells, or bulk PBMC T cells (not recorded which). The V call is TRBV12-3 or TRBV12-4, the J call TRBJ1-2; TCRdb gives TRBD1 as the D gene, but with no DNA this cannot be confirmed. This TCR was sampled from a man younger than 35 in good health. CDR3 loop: CASSTRGIYGYTF.